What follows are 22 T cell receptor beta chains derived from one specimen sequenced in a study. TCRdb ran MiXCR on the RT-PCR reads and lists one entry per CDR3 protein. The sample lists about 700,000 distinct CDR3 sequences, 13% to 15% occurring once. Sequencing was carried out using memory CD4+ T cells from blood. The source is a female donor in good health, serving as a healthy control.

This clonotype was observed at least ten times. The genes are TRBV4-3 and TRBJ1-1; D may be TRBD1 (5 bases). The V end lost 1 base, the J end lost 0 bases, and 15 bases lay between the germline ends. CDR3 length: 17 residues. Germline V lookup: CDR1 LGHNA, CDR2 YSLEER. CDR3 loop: CASSQGFTGLMNTEAFF. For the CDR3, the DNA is TGCGCCAGCAGCCAAGGGTTCACAGGCCTAATGAACACTGAAGCTTTCTTT.

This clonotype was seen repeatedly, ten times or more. The CDR3 spells CASSQGGTRGYEQYF. The CDR3, as DNA: TGTGCCAGCAGCCAAGGAGGGACCAGAGGCTACGAGCAGTACTTC. This sequence joins TRBV3-1 and TRBJ2-7, with D possibly being TRBD1 or TRBD2 (5 bases each). The germline V and J ends were trimmed by 1 base and 3 bases, with 13 bases remaining between them. Germline values: CDR1 LGHDT, CDR2 YNNKEL (reference sequence). This CDR3 region has 15 residues.

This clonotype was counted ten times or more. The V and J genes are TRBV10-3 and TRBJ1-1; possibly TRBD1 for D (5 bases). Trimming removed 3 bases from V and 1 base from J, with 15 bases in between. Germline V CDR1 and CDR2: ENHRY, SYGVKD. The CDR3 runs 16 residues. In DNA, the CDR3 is TGTGCCATCAGTGACCCGGATTGGGGCAGGAACACTGAAGCTTTCTTT. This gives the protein CAISDPDWGRNTEAFF.

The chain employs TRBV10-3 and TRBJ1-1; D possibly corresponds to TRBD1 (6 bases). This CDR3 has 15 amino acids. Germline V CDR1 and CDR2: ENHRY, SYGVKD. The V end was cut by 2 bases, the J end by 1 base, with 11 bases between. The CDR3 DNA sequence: TGTGCCATCAGTGAGGCGGGGGCTAAGAACACTGAAGCTTTCTTT. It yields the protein CAISEAGAKNTEAFF.

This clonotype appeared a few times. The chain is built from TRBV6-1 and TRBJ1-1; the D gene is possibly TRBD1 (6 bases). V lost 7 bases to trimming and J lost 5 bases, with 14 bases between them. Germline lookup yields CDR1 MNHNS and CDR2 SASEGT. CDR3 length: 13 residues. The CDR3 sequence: CASTHGGRTEAFF. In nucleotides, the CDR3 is TGTGCCAGCACCCACGGGGGGCGAACTGAAGCTTTCTTT.

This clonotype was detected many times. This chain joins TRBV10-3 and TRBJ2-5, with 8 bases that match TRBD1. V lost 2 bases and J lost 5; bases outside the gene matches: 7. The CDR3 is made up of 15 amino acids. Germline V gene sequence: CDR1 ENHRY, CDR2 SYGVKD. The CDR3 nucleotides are TGTGCCATCAGTGAGAATCCCGGACAGGGCGAGACCCAGTACTTC. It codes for CAISENPGQGETQYF.

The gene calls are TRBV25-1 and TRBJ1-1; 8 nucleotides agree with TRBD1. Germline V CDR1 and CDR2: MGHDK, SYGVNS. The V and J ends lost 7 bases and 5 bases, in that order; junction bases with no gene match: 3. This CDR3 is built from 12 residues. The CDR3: CASTRQGTEAFF. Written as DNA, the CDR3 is TGTGCCAGCACCCGACAGGGGACTGAAGCTTTCTTT.

As DNA, the CDR3 is TGTGCCAGCAGCGCCTTTACTAGTATGCAGTTCTTC. Translated, it gives CASSAFTSMQFF. The chain is built from TRBV11-1 and TRBJ2-1, with D maybe TRBD2 (5 bases). Germline CDR1 and CDR2: SGHAT and FQDESV (reference sequence). The CDR3 is 12 residues long. V lost 5 bases and J lost 12, with 14 bases in between.

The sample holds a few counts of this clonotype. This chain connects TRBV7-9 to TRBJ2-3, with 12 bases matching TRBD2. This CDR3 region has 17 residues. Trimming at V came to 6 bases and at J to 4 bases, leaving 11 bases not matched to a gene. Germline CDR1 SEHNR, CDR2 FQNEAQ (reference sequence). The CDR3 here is CASSPLAGGREPDTQYF. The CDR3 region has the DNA TGTGCCAGCAGTCCCCTAGCGGGGGGGCGGGAGCCAGATACGCAGTATTTT.

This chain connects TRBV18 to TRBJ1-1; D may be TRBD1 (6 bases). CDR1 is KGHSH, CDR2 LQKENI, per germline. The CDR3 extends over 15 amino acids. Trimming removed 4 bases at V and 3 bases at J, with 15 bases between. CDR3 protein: CASSQDFAGDTEAFF. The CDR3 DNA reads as TGTGCCAGCTCACAAGATTTTGCAGGGGACACTGAAGCTTTCTTT.

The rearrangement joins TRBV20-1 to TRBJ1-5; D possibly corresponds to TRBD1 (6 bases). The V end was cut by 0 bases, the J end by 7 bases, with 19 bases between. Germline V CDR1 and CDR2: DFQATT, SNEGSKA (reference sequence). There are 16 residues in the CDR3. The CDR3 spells CSARDLTGPLGQPQHF. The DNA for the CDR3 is TGCAGTGCTAGAGATCTTACAGGGCCTCTGGGCCAGCCCCAGCATTTT.

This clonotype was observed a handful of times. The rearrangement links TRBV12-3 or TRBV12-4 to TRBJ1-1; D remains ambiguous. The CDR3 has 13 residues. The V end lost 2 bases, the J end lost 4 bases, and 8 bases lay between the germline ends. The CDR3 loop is CASSLPPSTEAFF. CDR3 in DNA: TGTGCCAGCAGTTTACCCCCCAGCACTGAAGCTTTCTTT.

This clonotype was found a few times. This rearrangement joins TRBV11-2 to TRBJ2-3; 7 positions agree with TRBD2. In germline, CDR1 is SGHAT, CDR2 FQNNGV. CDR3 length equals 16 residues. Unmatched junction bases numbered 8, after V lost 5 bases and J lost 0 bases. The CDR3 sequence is CASSVRLAQSTDTQYF. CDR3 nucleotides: TGTGCCAGCAGCGTTAGACTAGCCCAAAGCACAGATACGCAGTATTTT.

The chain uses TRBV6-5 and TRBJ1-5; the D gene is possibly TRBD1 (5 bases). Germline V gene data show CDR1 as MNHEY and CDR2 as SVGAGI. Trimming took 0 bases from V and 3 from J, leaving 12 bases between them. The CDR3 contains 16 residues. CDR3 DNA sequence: TGTGCCAGCAGTTACTCGAGCACAGGACACAATCAGCCCCAGCATTTT. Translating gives CASSYSSTGHNQPQHF.

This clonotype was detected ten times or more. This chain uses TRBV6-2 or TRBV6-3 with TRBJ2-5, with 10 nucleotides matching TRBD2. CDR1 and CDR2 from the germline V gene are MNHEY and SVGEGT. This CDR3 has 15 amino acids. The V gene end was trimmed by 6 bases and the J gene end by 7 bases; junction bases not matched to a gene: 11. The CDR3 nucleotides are TGTGCCAGCAGCCACCGGACTAGCGGTGCCGGGACCCAGTACTTC. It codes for CASSHRTSGAGTQYF.

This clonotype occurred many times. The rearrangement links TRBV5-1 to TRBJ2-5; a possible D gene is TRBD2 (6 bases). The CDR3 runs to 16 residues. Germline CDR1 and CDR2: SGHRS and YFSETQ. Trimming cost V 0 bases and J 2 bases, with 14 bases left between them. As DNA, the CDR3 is TGCGCCAGCAGCTTGGGTCCGGGAGCTGGTCAAGAGACCCAGTACTTC. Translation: CASSLGPGAGQETQYF.

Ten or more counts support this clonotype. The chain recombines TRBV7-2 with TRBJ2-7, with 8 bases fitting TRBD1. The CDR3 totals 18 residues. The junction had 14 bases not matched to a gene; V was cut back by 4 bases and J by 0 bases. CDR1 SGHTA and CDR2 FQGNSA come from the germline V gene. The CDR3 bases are TGTGCCAGCAGCTCCCCTAGATCGGGACAGGCGGGCTCCTACGAGCAGTACTTC. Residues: CASSSPRSGQAGSYEQYF.

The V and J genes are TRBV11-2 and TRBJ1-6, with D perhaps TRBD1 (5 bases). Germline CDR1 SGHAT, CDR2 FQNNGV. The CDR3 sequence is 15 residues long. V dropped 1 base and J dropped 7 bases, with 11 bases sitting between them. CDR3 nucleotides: TGTGCCAGCAGCTTAGCGCCGGGGGTAAATTCACCCCTCCACTTT. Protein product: CASSLAPGVNSPLHF. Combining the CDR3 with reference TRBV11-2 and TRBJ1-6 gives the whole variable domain EAGVAQSPRYKIIEKRQSVAFWCNPISGHATLYWYQQILGQGPKLLIQFQNNGVVDDSQLPKDRFSAERLKGVDSTLKIQPAKLEDSAVYLCASSLAPGVNSPLHFGNGTRLTVT.

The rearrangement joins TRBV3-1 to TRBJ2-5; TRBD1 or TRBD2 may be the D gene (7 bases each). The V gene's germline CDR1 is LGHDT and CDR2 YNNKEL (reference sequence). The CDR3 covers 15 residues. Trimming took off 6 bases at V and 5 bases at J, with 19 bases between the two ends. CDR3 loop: CASRPRQGGLETQYF. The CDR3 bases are TGTGCCAGCAGACCTAGACAGGGAGGGCTCGAGACCCAGTACTTC.

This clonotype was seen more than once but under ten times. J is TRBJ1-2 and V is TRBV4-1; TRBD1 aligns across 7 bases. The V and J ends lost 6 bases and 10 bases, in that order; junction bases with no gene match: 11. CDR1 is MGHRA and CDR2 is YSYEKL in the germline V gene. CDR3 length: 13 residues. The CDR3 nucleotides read TGCGCCAGCAGAGCCGACAGGGACGATGACTACACCTTC. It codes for CASRADRDDDYTF.

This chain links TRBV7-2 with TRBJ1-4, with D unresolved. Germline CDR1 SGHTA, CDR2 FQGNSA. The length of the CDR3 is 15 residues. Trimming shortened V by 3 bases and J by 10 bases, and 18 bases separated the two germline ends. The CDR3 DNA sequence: TGTGCCAGCAGCTTTGTTCTTGGGGTGGACGGAAAACTGTTTTTT. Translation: CASSFVLGVDGKLFF.

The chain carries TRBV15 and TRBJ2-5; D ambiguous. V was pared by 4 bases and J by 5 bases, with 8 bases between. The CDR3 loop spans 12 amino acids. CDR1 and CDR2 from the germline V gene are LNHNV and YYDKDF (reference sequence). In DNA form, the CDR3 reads TGTGCCACCAGCACTCAGCTGGAGACCCAGTACTTC. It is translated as CATSTQLETQYF.